This T cell receptor beta chain comes out of a study of blood T cell repertoires in COVID-19. This CDR3 is 16 amino acids long. In the source study's methods: For nucleated cells, counts were estimated from reference gene primer amplification. Generated by immunoSEQ multiplex PCR, the TCRdb table keeps only in-frame clones and is missing some. From that table come the V and J calls and clone size; the DNA was used to work out D and trimming. The top ten hold approximately 14% of the sample, which has about 170,000 clones, around 84% seen once. V gene TRBV1 combines with J gene TRBJ2-2; the table assigns TRBD2, which was not confirmed against the DNA. TRBV1 is labeled a pseudogene. Sequencing used peripheral blood. The TCR comes from a woman in her seventies with COVID-19, enrolled during active disease. The CDR3 protein is CTSSQVGGRITGELFF. The CDR3 DNA follows: TGCACCAGCAGCCAAGTTGGAGGGAGAATCACCGGGGAGCTGTTTTTT.